Shown below are 20 T cell receptor beta chains from a single sample sequenced in a study of T cell changes during pregnancy in multiple sclerosis. The method was immunoSEQ multiplex PCR; TCRdb's version includes in-frame clones alone and lacks a portion of them. The table has 35,000 to 45,000 clones, 91% seen once. Sequences were derived from CD4+ T cells from peripheral blood mononuclear cells, sampled in the second trimester of pregnancy. The receptors were gathered from a female donor in good health, enrolled as a control in a pregnancy study.

DNA for the CDR3: TGTGCCAGCTTAGCGGGGGGAGGGAATGAGCAGTTCTTC. It yields the protein CASLAGGGNEQFF. The chain employs TRBV6-6 and TRBJ2-1; TRBD2 matches at 10 bases. This CDR3 comprises 13 residues. CDR1 MNHNY and CDR2 SVGAGI come from the germline V gene (reference sequence). The trim removed 8 bases at V and 7 bases at J, leaving 5 bases unmatched.

The chain recombines TRBV5-1 with TRBJ1-3, with 8 bases identical to TRBD1. Looked up from germline, CDR1 is SGHRS and CDR2 is YFSETQ. The trim removed 5 bases at V and 0 bases at J, leaving 1 base unmatched. CDR3 length: 14 amino acids. CDR3 nucleotide sequence: TGCGCCAGCAGGGGACAGGCCTCTGGAAACACCATATATTTT. It encodes CASRGQASGNTIYF.

The genes are TRBV15 and TRBJ1-5, with D unclear. V was shortened by 1 base and J by 5 bases, with 9 bases between the two germline ends. Per the germline V gene, CDR1 is LNHNV and CDR2 is YYDKDF (reference sequence). The CDR3 spans 14 residues. The DNA of the CDR3 is TGTGCCACCAGCAGAGCCGGGAAGCATCAGCCCCAGCATTTT. Translated, it gives CATSRAGKHQPQHF.

The CDR3 DNA reads TGTGCCAGCAGCTTAGTGGGGGCACCCTCCTACGAGCAGTACTTC. Its translation: CASSLVGAPSYEQYF. This chain joins TRBV7-2 and TRBJ2-7, with D perhaps matching TRBD1 (6 bases). Germline V gene lookup returns CDR1 SGHTA and CDR2 FQGNSA. This CDR3 comprises 15 residues. The V and J ends lost 1 base and 0 bases respectively, with 10 bases between them.

The chain is built from TRBV19 and TRBJ2-3; maybe TRBD1 (6 bases). There are 16 residues in the CDR3. Per germline, CDR1 LNHDA and CDR2 SQIVND (reference sequence). The V end lost 0 bases, the J end lost 1 base, and 11 bases lay between the germline ends. The DNA for the CDR3 is TGTGCCAGTAGTATAGATCGGCCAGGGGGCACAGATACGCAGTATTTT. Encoded protein: CASSIDRPGGTDTQYF.

The V and J genes are TRBV6-1 and TRBJ2-3, with 7 bases aligning to TRBD2. CDR3 length: 15 residues. The germline gives CDR1 MNHNS, CDR2 SASEGT. V gave up 1 base and J gave up 5 bases; unmatched junction bases: 6. For the CDR3, the DNA is TGTGCCAGCAGTGAAGTCCCGCGGGAGCAAGATACGCAGTATTTT. Amino acids: CASSEVPREQDTQYF.

The gene calls are TRBV18 and TRBJ2-4; D may be TRBD1 (6 bases). CDR3 length: 15 amino acids. Germline lookup yields CDR1 KGHSH and CDR2 LQKENI. V was trimmed by 0 bases and J by 6 bases, leaving 12 bases between them. The CDR3 DNA reads TGTGCCAGCTCACCACCGTCGGCCAGGGGAAACATTCAGTACTTC. This translates into CASSPPSARGNIQYF.

The J gene is TRBJ1-1, the V gene TRBV7-2; no firm D call. Germline CDR1 and CDR2: SGHTA and FQGNSA. V lost 4 bases to trimming and J lost 0 bases, with 6 bases between them. This CDR3 comprises 13 residues. CDR3 region: CASSSYLNTEAFF. The CDR3 DNA sequence: TGTGCCAGCAGCTCTTACTTGAACACTGAAGCTTTCTTT.

As to this clone: Sequence at one end of the junction differs from germline and may be a read error. The chain links TRBV5-1 to TRBJ2-5, with TRBD1 identical over 9 bases. Near its end, the DNA agrees better with TRBJ2-7, so the J call may be wrong. The CDR3 consists of 14 residues. From germline, CDR1 is SGHRS and CDR2 YFSETQ. The CDR3 here is CASSSTGGSNEQYF. CDR3 nucleotides: TGCGCCAGCAGCTCAACAGGGGGCTCCAACGAGCAGTACTTC.

This clone was seen a handful of times. The chain employs TRBV30 and TRBJ1-2; D uncertain. The CDR3 spans 13 residues. Germline values: CDR1 GTSNPN, CDR2 SVGIG (reference sequence). Trimming stripped 2 bases from V and 9 bases from J, with 16 bases between. The CDR3 nucleotides are TGTGCCTGGAGTAGAGGAGCTGATCAATGCTACACCTTC. It is translated as CAWSRGADQCYTF.

The J gene is TRBJ2-1, the V gene TRBV28; D remains ambiguous. The V end was cut by 4 bases, the J end by 0 bases, with 16 bases between. The germline V gene encodes CDR1 MDHEN and CDR2 SYDVKM. The CDR3 loop spans 17 amino acids. The CDR3: CASSSIRKAGSYNEQFF. CDR3 DNA sequence: TGTGCCAGCAGTTCCATAAGGAAGGCAGGCTCCTACAATGAGCAGTTCTTC.

The V gene is TRBV4-1, the J gene TRBJ1-2, with 7 bases lining up with TRBD1. The ends lost 8 bases at V and 7 bases at J; junction bases unmatched: 10. The CDR3 totals 13 residues. CDR1 MGHRA and CDR2 YSYEKL come from the germline V gene. CDR3 bases: TGCGCCAGCGGTCGGACAGGAAGTGTTGGCTACACCTTC. Protein: CASGRTGSVGYTF.

The CDR3 bases are TGTGCCATCAGTTCCGGACTAGCGGGGGTCAGCTCCTACGAGCAGTACTTC. This gives the protein CAISSGLAGVSSYEQYF. The chain links TRBV10-3 to TRBJ2-7; TRBD2 matches at 13 bases. V trimming: 5 bases; J trimming: 0 bases; junction bases outside the gene matches: 7. Germline V CDR1 and CDR2: ENHRY, SYGVKD. The CDR3 has 17 residues.

The chain joins TRBV6-1 to TRBJ2-5; TRBD1 is a possible D gene (6 bases). Germline V CDR1 and CDR2: MNHNS, SASEGT. CDR3 length: 13 residues. Trimming took off 6 bases at V and 5 bases at J, with 13 bases between the two ends. CDR3 loop: CASSPQGRETQYF. The CDR3 DNA reads as TGTGCCAGCAGCCCTCAGGGGCGGGAGACCCAGTACTTC.

This chain uses TRBV5-1 with TRBJ2-5; perhaps TRBD2 as D (6 bases). CDR3 length: 15 residues. The germline V gene has CDR1 SGHRS and CDR2 YFSETQ. The ends were cut back, 4 bases at V and 5 bases at J, with 18 bases in the middle. The CDR3 sequence is CASSPGTPTPETQYF. The CDR3 region has the DNA TGCGCCAGCAGCCCAGGGACTCCGACCCCGGAGACCCAGTACTTC.

The chain carries TRBV28 and TRBJ1-2, with D tentatively TRBD1 (5 bases). This CDR3 region has 12 residues. V dropped 5 bases and J dropped 8 bases, with 12 bases sitting between them. Germline CDR1 is MDHEN and CDR2 is SYDVKM. As DNA, the CDR3 is TGTGCCAGCAGTCTGCGCGCAGGGGGCTACACCTTC. It codes for CASSLRAGGYTF.

This clone was detected once. The chain employs TRBV19 and TRBJ2-2; perhaps TRBD2 as D (5 bases). Germline V lookup: CDR1 LNHDA, CDR2 SQIVND (reference sequence). V gave up 6 bases and J gave up 2 bases, with 10 bases separating them. This CDR3 has 14 residues. CDR3 amino acids: CASRGGLNTGELFF. CDR3 bases: TGTGCCAGTAGAGGTGGACTTAACACCGGGGAGCTGTTTTTT.

J is TRBJ2-1 and V is TRBV5-1; 16 bases agree with TRBD2. The CDR3 contains 18 residues. Trimming cost V 4 bases and J 6 bases; bases outside gene matches: 10. CDR1 SGHRS and CDR2 YFSETQ come from the germline V gene. CDR3 DNA sequence: TGCGCCAGCAGCCAGGGACTAGCGGGAGGGCATTTTTTCAATGAGCAGTTCTTC. Protein product: CASSQGLAGGHFFNEQFF.

The V and J genes are TRBV18 and TRBJ2-4, with unresolved D. Germline V gene sequence: CDR1 KGHSH, CDR2 LQKENI. The CDR3 runs 12 residues. V was pared by 3 bases and J by 4 bases, with 4 bases between. The DNA of the CDR3 is TGTGCCAGCTCACCCCAGAAAAACATTCAGTACTTC. Encoded protein: CASSPQKNIQYF.

The rearrangement joins TRBV19 to TRBJ1-4; tentative D call: TRBD1 (6 bases). The germline CDR1 and CDR2 sequences are LNHDA and SQIVND (reference sequence). The CDR3 spans 14 residues. The germline V and J ends were trimmed by 5 bases and 6 bases, with 13 bases remaining between them. The CDR3 DNA follows: TGTGCCAGTAGTGTACAGGGCTTCGATGAAAAACTGTTTTTT. Translation gives CASSVQGFDEKLFF.